A selection of T cell receptor beta chains follows, all from one sample in a study of T cells in Graves' hyperthyroidism and ophthalmopathy. Each CDR3 protein gets one entry after TCRdb re-called the multiplex PCR reads with MiXCR. The table shows about 320,000 distinct CDR3 sequences, with 16% occurring only once. Sequencing was done on a sample of blood. These receptors all come from a man in his thirties or forties with Graves' hyperthyroidism. CDR3s include the opening cysteine and the closing phenylalanine or tryptophan. Each record gives: V gene, D gene, clone size, J gene, CDR3 DNA, CDR3 protein. A D gene is named only where the DNA matches it firmly. The size entry is marked missing in some rows and otherwise reads once, few, many or a size class.

V: TRBV3-1; D: TRBD2; size: many; J: TRBJ2-2; DNA: TGTGCCAGCAGCTCGGGACTAGCGAACACCGGGGAGCTGTTTTTT; CDR3: CASSSGLANTGELFF
V: TRBV7-3; D: NA; size: many; J: TRBJ2-5; DNA: TGTGCCAGCAGCTTGTCGGGGCGGAACCAAGAGACCCAGTACTTC; CDR3: CASSLSGRNQETQYF
V: TRBV7-2; D: TRBD2; size: many; J: TRBJ2-7; DNA: TGTGCCAGCAGCTTTAGCGGGAGGAACTACGAGCAGTACTTC; CDR3: CASSFSGRNYEQYF
V: TRBV7-9; D: NA; size: many; J: TRBJ1-1; DNA: TGTGCCAGCAGCCCTATGCGACGGACGAACACTGAAGCTTTCTTT; CDR3: CASSPMRRTNTEAFF
V: TRBV3-1; D: NA; size: many; J: TRBJ2-3; DNA: TGTGCCAGCAGCAAAAGGAGCTCACAAGATACGCAGTATTTT; CDR3: CASSKRSSQDTQYF
V: TRBV9; D: TRBD2; size: few; J: TRBJ2-6; DNA: TGTGCCAGCAGCCACGCGGGGGGTGACTTCGTCCTGACTTTC; CDR3: CASSHAGGDFVLTF
V: TRBV19; D: NA; size: NA; J: TRBJ1-5; DNA: TGTGCCAGTATTCCCTCGGGGGTATACAATCAGCCCCAGCATTTT; CDR3: CASIPSGVYNQPQHF
V: TRBV11-2; D: TRBD2; size: NA; J: TRBJ2-7; DNA: TGTGCCAGCAGCTCATTCAAACTAGCGGGATCCGGCGAGCAGTACTTC; CDR3: CASSSFKLAGSGEQYF
V: TRBV20-1; D: NA; size: many; J: TRBJ1-5; DNA: TGCAGTGCTAGTTCGAGCAATCAGCCCCAGCATTTT; CDR3: CSASSSNQPQHF
V: TRBV30; D: NA; size: many; J: TRBJ2-1; DNA: TGTGCCTGGGGTAGGGGCACGACGAATGAGCAGTTCTTC; CDR3: CAWGRGTTNEQFF
V: TRBV29-1; D: NA; size: many; J: TRBJ2-5; DNA: TGCAGCGTTGAAGATAGGTCGGTACCGATAGGGACCCAGTACTTC; CDR3: CSVEDRSVPIGTQYF
V: TRBV3-1; D: TRBD2; size: NA; J: TRBJ2-2; DNA: TGTGCCAGCAGCCGACGGACTAGCAGCCACGGGGAGCTGTTTTTT; CDR3: CASSRRTSSHGELFF
V: TRBV6-1; D: NA; size: many; J: TRBJ1-1; DNA: TGTGCCAGCACCGAGACAGAGGGGAACACTGAAGCTTTCTTT; CDR3: CASTETEGNTEAFF
V: TRBV6-1; D: NA; size: many; J: TRBJ1-2; DNA: TGTGCCAGCAGGAGAAGTACAGGGGGCTACACCTTC; CDR3: CASRRSTGGYTF
V: TRBV19; D: TRBD1; size: few; J: TRBJ2-4; DNA: TGTGCCAGTAGCTGGACAGGGAGCAAAAACATTCAGTACTTC; CDR3: CASSWTGSKNIQYF
V: TRBV3-1; D: NA; size: few; J: TRBJ1-2; DNA: TGTGCCAGCAGCCAAGAGGTCGAGAGGGGCTATGGCTACACCTTC; CDR3: CASSQEVERGYGYTF
V: TRBV11-2; D: NA; size: many; J: TRBJ1-5; DNA: TGTGCCAGCAGCCCCGGTGGGGGTAGCGGCCAGCCCCAGCATTTT; CDR3: CASSPGGGSGQPQHF
V: TRBV20-1; D: NA; size: many; J: TRBJ2-3; DNA: TGCAGTGCTAGGGGGGATGATACGCAGTATTTT; CDR3: CSARGDDTQYF
V: TRBV2; D: NA; size: few; J: TRBJ1-6; DNA: TGTGCCAGCCGGGGTACGGTTTATAATTCACCCCTCCACTTT; CDR3: CASRGTVYNSPLHF
V: TRBV5-1; D: TRBD1; size: few; J: TRBJ1-2; DNA: TGCGCCAGCAGCCCCTGGACAGGTCGGGATGGCTACACCTTC; CDR3: CASSPWTGRDGYTF
V: TRBV6-1; D: NA; size: many; J: TRBJ1-2; DNA: TGTGCCAGCAGCCCAGATCCCGGGATATGGGGCTACACCTTC; CDR3: CASSPDPGIWGYTF
V: TRBV20-1; D: NA; size: many; J: TRBJ1-1; DNA: TGCAGTGCTAGTCTGGGTACCGACACTGAAGCTTTCTTT; CDR3: CSASLGTDTEAFF
V: TRBV9; D: NA; size: NA; J: TRBJ2-2; DNA: TGTGCCAGCAGCGTAGGTGCGGCCGCCGGGGAGCTGTTTTTT; CDR3: CASSVGAAAGELFF
V: TRBV12-3/TRBV12-4; D: NA; size: NA; J: TRBJ2-7; DNA: TGTGCCAGCAGAAAAACGGCCTCCTACGAGCAGTACTTC; CDR3: CASRKTASYEQYF
V: TRBV7-8; D: NA; size: few; J: TRBJ2-7; DNA: TGTGCCAGCAGCCCCCATCTTTCGGCGGATGAGCAGTACTTC; CDR3: CASSPHLSADEQYF
V: TRBV5-6; D: NA; size: many; J: TRBJ2-1; DNA: TGTGCCAGCAGCTTGTGGGGAGGCTCCTACAATGAGCAGTTCTTC; CDR3: CASSLWGGSYNEQFF
V: TRBV6-1; D: NA; size: many; J: TRBJ2-7; DNA: TGTGCCAGCAGAGGATACGGGGCCTCCGAGCAGTACTTC; CDR3: CASRGYGASEQYF
V: TRBV2; D: NA; size: many; J: TRBJ1-1; DNA: TGTGCCAGCAGTGTTGGGGGTGCTGAAGCTTTCTTT; CDR3: CASSVGGAEAFF
V: TRBV2; D: TRBD1; size: few; J: TRBJ2-7; DNA: TGTGCCAGCAGTGAAGCGGGCGGACAGGGCTACGAGCAGTACTTC; CDR3: CASSEAGGQGYEQYF
V: TRBV6-1; D: NA; size: NA; J: TRBJ2-4; DNA: TGTGCCAGCAAGTATGAGGACATTCAGTACTTC; CDR3: CASKYEDIQYF
V: TRBV18; D: NA; size: NA; J: TRBJ2-2; DNA: TGTGCCAGCTCACGGGCTGCGAACACCGGGGAGCTGTTTTTT; CDR3: CASSRAANTGELFF
V: TRBV28; D: NA; size: many; J: TRBJ2-7; DNA: TGTGCCAGCAGCGAACAGTCCTACGAGCAGTACTTC; CDR3: CASSEQSYEQYF
V: TRBV28; D: NA; size: many; J: TRBJ1-1; DNA: TGTGCCAGCATTGAGACGGAGAACACTGAAGCTTTCTTT; CDR3: CASIETENTEAFF
V: TRBV12-3/TRBV12-4; D: TRBD1; size: few; J: TRBJ1-2; DNA: TGTGCCAGCAGTTTCCAAGGGGGCCGCGCGAAGTTCCCTTCCTTC; CDR3: CASSFQGGRAKFPSF
V: TRBV3-1; D: TRBD2; size: many; J: TRBJ2-2; DNA: TGTGCCAGCAGCCCCCGACTAGCCGCCGGGGAGCTGTTTTTT; CDR3: CASSPRLAAGELFF
V: TRBV30; D: TRBD1; size: NA; J: TRBJ1-6; DNA: TGTGCCTGGAGTGTTAACAGGGGACCCCTCCACTTT; CDR3: CAWSVNRGPLHF
V: TRBV6-5; D: NA; size: NA; J: TRBJ2-2; DNA: TGTGCCAGCAGTTACTCCTACTCCGGGGAGCTGTTTTTT; CDR3: CASSYSYSGELFF
V: TRBV25-1; D: NA; size: few; J: TRBJ2-5; DNA: TGTGCCAGCAGTGAAAGATGGTCGTTCGGGGTGACCCAGTACTTC; CDR3: CASSERWSFGVTQYF
V: TRBV2; D: TRBD1; size: many; J: TRBJ1-2; DNA: TGTGCCAGCAGTGACCCGACAGGGGTGGGCTACACCTTC; CDR3: CASSDPTGVGYTF
V: TRBV11-2; D: NA; size: many; J: TRBJ1-1; DNA: TGTGCCAGCAGCCCTTGGACAGTGAACACTGAAGCTTTCTTT; CDR3: CASSPWTVNTEAFF
V: TRBV24-1; D: TRBD1; size: many; J: TRBJ2-7; DNA: TGTGCCACCAGTGATCGGACAGGGTCCGAGCAGTACTTC; CDR3: CATSDRTGSEQYF
V: TRBV29-1; D: NA; size: many; J: TRBJ2-2; DNA: TGCAGCGTTGAAGGCAGCACCGGGGAGCTGTTTTTT; CDR3: CSVEGSTGELFF
V: TRBV10-3; D: NA; size: many; J: TRBJ2-7; DNA: TGTGCCATCAGTGAGGGGCGTAAGGTCGCACCCTCCTACGAGCAGTACTTC; CDR3: CAISEGRKVAPSYEQYF
V: TRBV11-2; D: NA; size: few; J: TRBJ1-2; DNA: TGTGCCAGCAGCTTAGGTGTAGGTGGTTCTAACTATGGCTACACCTTC; CDR3: CASSLGVGGSNYGYTF
V: TRBV19; D: NA; size: NA; J: TRBJ2-1; DNA: TGTGCCAGTAGTCCTTACCGGGACCACTCTGGTGAGCAGTTCTTC; CDR3: CASSPYRDHSGEQFF
V: TRBV18; D: TRBD2; size: many; J: TRBJ2-1; DNA: TGTGCCAGCTCAACGGGGACTAGCGGGGTACCTTGGTTCTTC; CDR3: CASSTGTSGVPWFF
V: TRBV5-1; D: NA; size: many; J: TRBJ2-2; DNA: TGCGCCAGCAGCCCGGCCCCTTACACCGGGGAGCTGTTTTTT; CDR3: CASSPAPYTGELFF
V: TRBV10-3; D: TRBD2; size: many; J: TRBJ2-5; DNA: TGTGCCATCAGTGAGCCCACCCAAGCGGGAGCCGCAGAGACCCAGTACTTC; CDR3: CAISEPTQAGAAETQYF
V: TRBV27; D: NA; size: NA; J: TRBJ2-7; DNA: TGTGCCAGCAAATCCACTACCTACGAGCAGTACTTC; CDR3: CASKSTTYEQYF
V: TRBV6-2/TRBV6-3; D: NA; size: many; J: TRBJ2-5; DNA: TGTGCCAGCAGACGCCTACAGGGTATCGGGGAGACCCAGTACTTC; CDR3: CASRRLQGIGETQYF
V: TRBV3-1; D: NA; size: many; J: TRBJ2-3; DNA: TGTGCCAGCAGCTACAGAGGGGATACGCAGTATTTT; CDR3: CASSYRGDTQYF
V: TRBV5-1; D: NA; size: many; J: TRBJ2-7; DNA: TGCGCCAGCAGCTCCCGGGACCGAGTCTACGAGCAGTACTTC; CDR3: CASSSRDRVYEQYF
V: TRBV2; D: TRBD1; size: many; J: TRBJ2-7; DNA: TGTGCCAGCAACCCGGGACAGGGTTCCGAGCAGTACTTC; CDR3: CASNPGQGSEQYF
V: TRBV12-3/TRBV12-4; D: NA; size: few; J: TRBJ2-1; DNA: TGTGCCAGCACCTCACTGCTAGGGAATGAGCAGTTCTTC; CDR3: CASTSLLGNEQFF
V: TRBV29-1; D: NA; size: many; J: TRBJ1-1; DNA: TGCAGCGCTAGGGGGGGCCCCACTGAAGCTTTCTTT; CDR3: CSARGGPTEAFF
V: TRBV12-3/TRBV12-4; D: TRBD1; size: few; J: TRBJ1-5; DNA: TGTGCCAGCAGTAGACAGGGGAGTCAGCCCCAGCATTTT; CDR3: CASSRQGSQPQHF
V: TRBV3-1; D: NA; size: many; J: TRBJ1-4; DNA: TGTGCCAGCAGCCAAGTGGCGGTCCTCTCTAATGAAAAACTGTTTTTT; CDR3: CASSQVAVLSNEKLFF
V: TRBV11-2; D: NA; size: many; J: TRBJ1-3; DNA: TGTGCCAGCAGCTTACACATGGGCTCTGGAAACACCATATATTTT; CDR3: CASSLHMGSGNTIYF
V: TRBV27; D: NA; size: many; J: TRBJ2-1; DNA: TGTGCCAGCAAGTCCGGGGGGCGCTCCTACAATGAGCAGTTCTTC; CDR3: CASKSGGRSYNEQFF
V: TRBV5-1; D: NA; size: NA; J: TRBJ2-4; DNA: TGCGCCAGCAGCTCGGACAGGGAGGGGGACATTCAGTACTTC; CDR3: CASSSDREGDIQYF